The entry that follows covers one TCR beta chain sequence. This record belongs to a study of blood T cell repertoires in COVID-19. V lost 0 bases and J lost 9; bases outside the gene matches: 1. The germline gives CDR1 KGHSH, CDR2 LQKENI. The CDR3 extends over 15 amino acids. Data came from immunoSEQ multiplex PCR; TCRdb stores just in-frame clones and leaves some out. The sample holds 150,000 to 200,000 clones, around 90% seen once. Sample: peripheral blood. The receptor's source is a man in his forties or fifties with active or convalescent COVID-19. V usage is TRBV18 and J usage is TRBJ1-6; 11 bases align to TRBD1. The CDR3: CASSPPGQGGSPLHF. CDR3 nucleotides: TGTGCCAGCTCACCACCGGGACAGGGGGGTTCACCCCTCCACTTT.